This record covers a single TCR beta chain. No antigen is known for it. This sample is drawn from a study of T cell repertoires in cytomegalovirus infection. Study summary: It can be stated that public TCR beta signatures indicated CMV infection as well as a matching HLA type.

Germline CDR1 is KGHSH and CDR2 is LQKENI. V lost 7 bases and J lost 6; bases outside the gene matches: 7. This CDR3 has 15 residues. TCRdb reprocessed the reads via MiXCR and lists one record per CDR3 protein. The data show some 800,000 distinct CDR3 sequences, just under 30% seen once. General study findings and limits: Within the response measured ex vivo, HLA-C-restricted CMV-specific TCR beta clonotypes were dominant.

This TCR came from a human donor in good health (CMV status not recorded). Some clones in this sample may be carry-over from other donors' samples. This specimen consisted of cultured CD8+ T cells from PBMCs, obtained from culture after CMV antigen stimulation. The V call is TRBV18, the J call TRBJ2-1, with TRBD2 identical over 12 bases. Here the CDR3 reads CASFPTSGGSNEQFF. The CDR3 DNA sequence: TGTGCCAGCTTTCCGACTAGCGGGGGTTCCAATGAGCAGTTCTTC.